The subject of this entry is one TCR beta chain. The data were taken from a study of blood T cell repertoires in COVID-19. As for the study in general: There were acute and convalescent COVID-19 samples, and they came from the United States, Italy and Spain. In each case, the material was cDNA or gDNA derived from T cells, B-cell-depleted T cells, or PBMCs.

In the original analysis: Amplified reference gene primers provided the basis for estimating nucleated cell counts. Using immunoSEQ multiplex PCR, the repertoire was profiled, and TCRdb retains in-frame clones only, with some absent. From that table come the V and J calls and clone size; the DNA was used to work out D and trimming. The sample lists some 120,000 clones, 80% to 90% occurring once. Germline lookup yields CDR1 SGHDT and CDR2 YYEEEE. V was clipped by 4 bases and J by 1 base, with 11 bases between them. The CDR3 sequence is 14 residues long. The clonotype originates from a human donor with acute or convalescent COVID-19. The donor label of this sample is uncertain. Sequencing was performed on peripheral blood. This rearrangement joins TRBV5-6 to TRBJ1-2, with D tentatively TRBD1 (5 bases). CDR3 sequence (DNA): TGTGCCAGCAGCCGTAAGGGGAATAACTATGGCTACACCTTC. As protein: CASSRKGNNYGYTF.